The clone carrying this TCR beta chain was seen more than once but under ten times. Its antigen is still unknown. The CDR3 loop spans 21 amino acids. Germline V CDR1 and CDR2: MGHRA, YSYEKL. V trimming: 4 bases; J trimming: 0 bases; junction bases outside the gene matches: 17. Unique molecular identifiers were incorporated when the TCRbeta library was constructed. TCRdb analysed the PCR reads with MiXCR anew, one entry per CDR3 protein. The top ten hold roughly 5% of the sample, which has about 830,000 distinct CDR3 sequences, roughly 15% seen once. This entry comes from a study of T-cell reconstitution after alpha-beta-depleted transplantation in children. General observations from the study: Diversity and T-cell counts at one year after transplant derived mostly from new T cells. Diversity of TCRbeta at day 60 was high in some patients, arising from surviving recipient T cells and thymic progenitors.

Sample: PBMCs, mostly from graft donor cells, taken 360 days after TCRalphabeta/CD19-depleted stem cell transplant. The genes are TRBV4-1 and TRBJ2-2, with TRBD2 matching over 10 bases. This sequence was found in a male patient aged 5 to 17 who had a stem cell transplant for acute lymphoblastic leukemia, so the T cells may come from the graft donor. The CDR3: CASSLPPAAAGGPTNTGELFF. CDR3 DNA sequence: TGCGCCAGCAGCCTCCCCCCCGCGGCAGCGGGAGGGCCAACGAACACCGGGGAGCTGTTTTTT.